These T cell receptor beta chains were read from a single sample in a study of blood T cell repertoires in COVID-19. TCRdb keeps only in-frame clones here, not all; method: immunoSEQ multiplex PCR. The top ten clones hold 1% to 1.2% of a sample with about 160,000 clones, about 88% of them seen once. The sequenced sample was peripheral blood. These receptors originate from a man aged 40-49 years with acute or convalescent COVID-19. The CDR3 runs from the conserved cysteine through the conserved F or W. Fields, in order: V gene, D gene, clone size, J gene, CDR3 DNA, CDR3 protein. The D gene is left open where the match is weak. Clone sizes are given selectively: once, few, many, or a class where the clone is expanded.

V gene: TRBV6-5
D gene: -
clone size: -
J gene: TRBJ2-1
CDR3 DNA: TGTGCCGCCCTGAGTCCGTCCAATGAGCAGTTCTTC
CDR3 protein: CAALSPSNEQFF

V gene: TRBV2
D gene: -
clone size: once
J gene: TRBJ2-1
CDR3 DNA: TGTGCCAGCAGTCGCCCTCCGGGTGTCGGTGAGCAGTTCTTC
CDR3 protein: CASSRPPGVGEQFF

V gene: TRBV6-5
D gene: TRBD1
clone size: -
J gene: TRBJ1-1
CDR3 DNA: TGTGCCACAAACAGGGACAGTTTAAACACTGAAGCTTTCTTT
CDR3 protein: CATNRDSLNTEAFF

V gene: TRBV20-1
D gene: TRBD1
clone size: -
J gene: TRBJ2-7
CDR3 DNA: TGCAGTGCCGGACAGGTCGAGCAGTACTTC
CDR3 protein: CSAGQVEQYF

V gene: TRBV2
D gene: TRBD1
clone size: few
J gene: TRBJ1-1
CDR3 DNA: TGTGCCAGCAGTTTACGGACAGGGGGCCGGGGAACTGAAGCTTTCTTT
CDR3 protein: CASSLRTGGRGTEAFF

V gene: TRBV28
D gene: TRBD1
clone size: once
J gene: TRBJ2-2
CDR3 DNA: TGTGCCAGCAGTTTAGACAGGGGAAAGGGCGGGGAGCTGTTTTTT
CDR3 protein: CASSLDRGKGGELFF

V gene: TRBV2
D gene: -
clone size: -
J gene: TRBJ1-4
CDR3 DNA: TGTGCCAGACAGGACAGCATGGCTAATGAAAAACTGTTTTTT
CDR3 protein: CARQDSMANEKLFF

V gene: TRBV28
D gene: TRBD2
clone size: few
J gene: TRBJ2-3
CDR3 DNA: TGTGCCAGCAGACGACTAGCGGGGGGGCAAACCGATACGCAGTATTTT
CDR3 protein: CASRRLAGGQTDTQYF

V gene: TRBV5-1
D gene: TRBD1
clone size: -
J gene: TRBJ1-4
CDR3 DNA: TGCGCCAGCAGGTCGATTGAGGGACAGGGGGAGGAAAAACTGTTTTTT
CDR3 protein: CASRSIEGQGEEKLFF

V gene: TRBV4-1
D gene: -
clone size: -
J gene: TRBJ1-3
CDR3 DNA: TGCGCCAGCAGCCAACCGACAGGCTTTTCTGGAAACACCATATATTTT
CDR3 protein: CASSQPTGFSGNTIYF

V gene: TRBV29-1
D gene: -
clone size: -
J gene: TRBJ1-2
CDR3 DNA: TGCAGCGTTGGTTCGGCAGGGCAAGGGTATGGCTACACCTTC
CDR3 protein: CSVGSAGQGYGYTF

V gene: TRBV24-1
D gene: -
clone size: -
J gene: TRBJ1-1
CDR3 DNA: TGTGCCACCAGTGCTCTGGGGGCCGGGAGGACTGAAGCTTTCTTT
CDR3 protein: CATSALGAGRTEAFF

V gene: TRBV5-6
D gene: -
clone size: -
J gene: TRBJ2-7
CDR3 DNA: TGTGCCAGCAGATTCCGGTCCTACGAGCAGTACTTC
CDR3 protein: CASRFRSYEQYF

V gene: TRBV3-1/TRBV3-2
D gene: -
clone size: once
J gene: TRBJ2-1
CDR3 DNA: TGTGCCAGCAGCCACGGGGATCCGAGTGAGCAGTTCTTC
CDR3 protein: CASSHGDPSEQFF

V gene: TRBV6-4
D gene: -
clone size: -
J gene: TRBJ2-3
CDR3 DNA: TGTGCCAGCAGGCAAGGGCTAGCGAGCGATACGCAGTATTTT
CDR3 protein: CASRQGLASDTQYF

V gene: TRBV7-9
D gene: -
clone size: few
J gene: TRBJ2-2
CDR3 DNA: TGTGCCAGCAGCCGCGGAGCGACCCAGAACACCGGGGAGCTGTTTTTT
CDR3 protein: CASSRGATQNTGELFF

V gene: TRBV7-2
D gene: TRBD1
clone size: -
J gene: TRBJ2-1
CDR3 DNA: TGTGCCAGCAGCCGTGGAGGGACAGGCCCGGACAATGAGCAGTTCTTC
CDR3 protein: CASSRGGTGPDNEQFF

V gene: TRBV6-6
D gene: -
clone size: -
J gene: TRBJ1-1
CDR3 DNA: TGTGCCAGCACTACGACATCCACTGAAGCTTTCTTT
CDR3 protein: CASTTTSTEAFF

V gene: TRBV20-1
D gene: TRBD2
clone size: -
J gene: TRBJ2-1
CDR3 DNA: TGCAGTGCTAGTCTAGCGGGGGGGTACAATGAGCAGTTCTTC
CDR3 protein: CSASLAGGYNEQFF

V gene: TRBV19
D gene: TRBD1
clone size: -
J gene: TRBJ2-1
CDR3 DNA: TGTGCCAGTAAATCGGCCCGGGACAGGGGTCTCCTAAGGAATGAGCAGTTCTTC
CDR3 protein: CASKSARDRGLLRNEQFF

V gene: TRBV20-1
D gene: -
clone size: many
J gene: TRBJ2-7
CDR3 DNA: TGCAGTGCTAGTCTCGGAGCCCTCTACGAGCAGTACTTC
CDR3 protein: CSASLGALYEQYF

V gene: TRBV30
D gene: TRBD1
clone size: -
J gene: TRBJ1-5
CDR3 DNA: TGTGCCTGGTTACAGGGGAGTGGGGAATATCAGCCCCAGCATTTT
CDR3 protein: CAWLQGSGEYQPQHF

V gene: TRBV19
D gene: TRBD1
clone size: -
J gene: TRBJ1-4
CDR3 DNA: TGTGCCAGTAGTATCGGGACAGCAGATGAAAAACTGTTTTTT
CDR3 protein: CASSIGTADEKLFF

V gene: TRBV4-3
D gene: -
clone size: -
J gene: TRBJ2-2
CDR3 DNA: TGCGCCAGCAGCCCTAGGGGTGTTTGGGCCGGGGAGCTGTTTTTT
CDR3 protein: CASSPRGVWAGELFF

V gene: TRBV10-3
D gene: TRBD1
clone size: once
J gene: TRBJ1-2
CDR3 DNA: TGTGCCATCAGTGACGTGACAGGGACCAATGGCTACACCTTC
CDR3 protein: CAISDVTGTNGYTF

V gene: TRBV5-1
D gene: -
clone size: -
J gene: TRBJ2-5
CDR3 DNA: TGCGCCAGCAGCTCCGGGGCGGGGGCCGAGACCCAGTACTTC
CDR3 protein: CASSSGAGAETQYF

V gene: TRBV18
D gene: TRBD2
clone size: -
J gene: TRBJ2-3
CDR3 DNA: TGTGCCAGCTCACCACGACTAGCGGAGACCACAGATACGCAGTATTTT
CDR3 protein: CASSPRLAETTDTQYF